The 20 T cell receptor beta chains listed next were all sequenced from one sample in a study of shared clonotypes between healthy human individuals. Method: immunoSEQ multiplex PCR; TCRdb's copy keeps in-frame clones and lacks some. This table has about 610,000 clones, about 96% appearing once. Source material: naive CD4+ T cells sorted from blood. Subset described: CD45RA+ positively selected. Receptor source: a woman aged 30 to 39 in good health.

The chain couples TRBV28 to TRBJ2-5; 8 positions agree with TRBD1. CDR1 MDHEN and CDR2 SYDVKM come from the germline V gene. The CDR3 has 13 residues. J gave up 5 bases and V 6 bases, and 5 bases lay outside the gene matches. CDR3 coding DNA: TGTGCCAGCAGGTACAGGGGGTCGGAGACCCAGTACTTC. Its translation is CASRYRGSETQYF. Full variable domain (missing parts from reference TRBV28 and TRBJ2-5): DVKVTQSSRYLVKRTGEKVFLECVQDMDHENMFWYRQDPGLGLRLIYFSYDVKMKEKGDIPEGYSVSREKKERFSLILESASTNQTSMYLCASRYRGSETQYFGPGTRLLVL.

The chain has TRBV2 and TRBJ2-3; TRBD2 aligns across 10 bases. The germline V gene has CDR1 SNHLY and CDR2 FYNNEI. The CDR3 covers 17 residues. V shed 1 base and J 1 base; nucleotides not matched to a gene: 5. The DNA of the CDR3 is TGTGCCAGCAGTGAAGAGGCTAGCGGGAGTGGCACAGATACGCAGTATTTT. Its protein is CASSEEASGSGTDTQYF.

V and J are TRBV28 and TRBJ2-3; possibly TRBD1 or TRBD2 for D (6 bases each). Per germline, CDR1 MDHEN and CDR2 SYDVKM. The V end was cut by 5 bases, the J end by 3 bases, with 21 bases between. CDR3 length: 17 residues. The CDR3 is CASSVLGGQGGTDTQYF. The CDR3 DNA follows: TGTGCCAGCAGTGTCCTAGGGGGTCAGGGAGGAACAGATACGCAGTATTTT.

The V and J genes are TRBV18 and TRBJ2-4; 8 bases map to TRBD2. Unmatched junction bases numbered 12, after V lost 5 bases and J lost 9 bases. The CDR3 covers 15 residues. Germline V gene sequence: CDR1 KGHSH, CDR2 LQKENI. CDR3 sequence: CASSFGTSGAGIQYF. CDR3 in DNA: TGTGCCAGCTCATTCGGGACTAGTGGGGCCGGCATTCAGTACTTC.

The chain carries TRBV5-1 and TRBJ2-7; 9 bases fit TRBD1. CDR1 SGHRS and CDR2 YFSETQ come from the germline V gene. This CDR3 is built from 14 residues. J was trimmed by 7 bases and V by 4 bases; bases with no gene match: 9. DNA for the CDR3: TGCGCCAGCAGCCTGCGGACAGGGGACGAGGAGCAGTACTTC. It yields the protein CASSLRTGDEEQYF.

The chain links TRBV15 to TRBJ2-7, with D maybe TRBD1 (9 bases). V gave up 9 bases and J gave up 4 bases, with 28 bases separating them. The CDR3 loop spans 17 amino acids. CDR1 and CDR2 from the germline V gene are LNHNV and YYDKDF (reference sequence). The CDR3 DNA reads TGTGCCACTACTCGACAGGGGGAGCGGGAGATCGTTTACGAGCAGTACTTC. Amino acid sequence: CATTRQGEREIVYEQYF.

This clone was seen a single time. This chain uses TRBV28 with TRBJ2-7, with 11 bases lining up with TRBD1. The length of the CDR3 is 15 residues. Germline CDR1 reads MDHEN; CDR2 reads SYDVKM. The J segment lost 3 bases and the V segment lost 5 bases, leaving 6 bases of the junction unmatched. Here the CDR3 DNA reads TGTGCCAGCAGTACCACCGGGACAGGGGGCTACGAGCAGTACTTC. It specifies CASSTTGTGGYEQYF. Full variable domain (missing parts from reference TRBV28 and TRBJ2-7): DVKVTQSSRYLVKRTGEKVFLECVQDMDHENMFWYRQDPGLGLRLIYFSYDVKMKEKGDIPEGYSVSREKKERFSLILESASTNQTSMYLCASSTTGTGGYEQYFGPGTRLTVT.

This clone has a single count. The chain is built from TRBV7-9 and TRBJ1-4; D gene ambiguous. The V end lost 2 bases, the J end lost 8 bases, and 6 bases lay between the germline ends. The V gene's germline CDR1 is SEHNR and CDR2 FQNEAQ (reference sequence). The CDR3 runs to 12 residues. The CDR3 DNA sequence: TGTGCCAGCAGCTTAAGCCGGGAAAAACTGTTTTTT. Its protein product is CASSLSREKLFF.

The gene calls are TRBV5-1 and TRBJ2-7; 9 bases line up with TRBD2. The CDR3 runs 14 residues. Germline V gives CDR1 SGHRS, CDR2 YFSETQ. The junction had 6 bases not matched to a gene; V was cut back by 3 bases and J by 5 bases. The CDR3 spells CASSSGLAPHEQYF. As DNA, the CDR3 is TGCGCCAGCAGCTCGGGACTAGCTCCACACGAGCAGTACTTC.

The chain recombines TRBV5-5 with TRBJ2-7; 7 bases align to TRBD1. The germline gives CDR1 SGHKS, CDR2 YYEKEE (reference sequence). Germline trimming cut 5 bases from V and 0 bases from J; bases unmatched to any gene: 11. The CDR3 loop spans 16 amino acids. CDR3 DNA: TGTGCCAGCAGGTTACCCGGGACAGCAAGCTCCTACGAGCAGTACTTC. It specifies CASRLPGTASSYEQYF.

This clone has only a few counts. The rearrangement uses TRBV5-6 and TRBJ1-2, with a weak D call TRBD1 (5 bases). Trimming took off 1 base at V and 4 bases at J, with 14 bases between the two ends. This CDR3 is 15 amino acids long. The germline CDR1 and CDR2 sequences are SGHDT and YYEEEE. The CDR3 region has the DNA TGTGCCAGCAGCTTGTTGGGGGACGGATCCTATGGCTACACCTTC. This sequence encodes CASSLLGDGSYGYTF.

The chain joins TRBV27 to TRBJ2-3; a possible D gene is TRBD1 (6 bases). Trimming took 1 base from V and 4 from J, leaving 9 bases between them. CDR1 is MNHEY, CDR2 SMNVEV, per germline (reference sequence). The CDR3 sequence is 14 residues long. This CDR3 reads CASSLYQGPDTQYF. The CDR3 DNA follows: TGTGCCAGCAGTTTATATCAGGGGCCAGATACGCAGTATTTT.

The rearrangement joins TRBV5-1 to TRBJ2-7, with a possible D match to TRBD2 (6 bases). The CDR3 has 13 residues. Germline assignment: CDR1 SGHRS and CDR2 YFSETQ. V was pared by 4 bases and J by 6 bases, with 14 bases between. CDR3 residues: CASSGGGFFEQYF. CDR3 DNA: TGCGCCAGCAGCGGCGGAGGGTTTTTCGAGCAGTACTTC.

The chain uses TRBV27 and TRBJ1-1, with unresolved D. Germline values: CDR1 MNHEY, CDR2 SMNVEV (reference sequence). V was trimmed by 4 bases and J by 0 bases, leaving 12 bases between them. The CDR3 is 15 amino acids. CDR3 nucleotide sequence: TGTGCCAGCAGTTCTACAGAATCCATGAACACTGAAGCTTTCTTT. This sequence encodes CASSSTESMNTEAFF.

The table lists this clone with a few counts. The gene calls are TRBV25-1 and TRBJ2-6; no definite D call. CDR3 size: 13 residues. Deletions cut 1 base from V and 2 bases from J, with 0 bases between. Germline loops: CDR1 MGHDK, CDR2 SYGVNS. The CDR3 DNA reads TGTGCCAGCAGTGAATCTGGGGCCAACGTCCTGACTTTC. Its translation: CASSESGANVLTF.

This clone is a singleton in its sample. The chain couples TRBV29-1 to TRBJ2-1; 11 bases map to TRBD2. The CDR3 runs to 15 residues. Germline V CDR1 and CDR2: SQVTM, ANQGSEA. J gave up 9 bases and V 6 bases, and 13 bases lay outside the gene matches. CDR3 bases: TGCAGCGTCCTGAGACTAGCGGGAAATTCGGGTGAGCAGTTCTTC. Translating gives CSVLRLAGNSGEQFF.

The chain employs TRBV19 and TRBJ1-5; D is unresolved. Germline CDR1 LNHDA, CDR2 SQIVND (reference sequence). This CDR3 is 15 amino acids long. V was clipped by 1 base and J by 0 bases, with 7 bases between them. The CDR3 DNA is TGTGCCAGTAGTATAGCTGCGAATAGCAATCAGCCCCAGCATTTT. Encoded protein: CASSIAANSNQPQHF.

The gene calls are TRBV18 and TRBJ2-7; D is possibly TRBD2 (6 bases). The CDR3 consists of 15 residues. Per germline, CDR1 KGHSH and CDR2 LQKENI. Trimming cost V 3 bases and J 6 bases, with 18 bases left between them. The CDR3 loop reads CASSPMDSAEGEQYF. CDR3 coding DNA: TGTGCCAGCTCACCGATGGACTCGGCGGAGGGCGAGCAGTACTTC. Based on the CDR3 plus reference TRBV18 and TRBJ2-7, the full variable domain is NAGVMQNPRHLVRRRGQEARLRCSPMKGHSHVYWYRQLPEEGLKFMVYLQKENIIDESGMPKERFSAEFPKEGPSILRIQQVVRGDSAAYFCASSPMDSAEGEQYFGPGTRLTVT.

This clone has only one observation. The V gene is TRBV6-5, the J gene TRBJ1-1; tentatively, D is TRBD1 (6 bases). Germline loops: CDR1 MNHEY, CDR2 SVGAGI. There are 14 residues in the CDR3. Trimming took off 3 bases at V and 0 bases at J, with 8 bases between the two ends. The chain's CDR3 is CASSYGTLNTEAFF. The CDR3 coding sequence is TGTGCCAGCAGTTATGGGACACTGAACACTGAAGCTTTCTTT.

The gene calls are TRBV5-6 and TRBJ1-1; D gene uncertain. Germline CDR1 SGHDT, CDR2 YYEEEE. This CDR3 is built from 16 residues. V lost 4 bases and J 3 bases, leaving 19 bases between the germline ends. The CDR3 here is CASSPTVEVAYTEAFF. The CDR3 nucleotides are TGTGCCAGCAGCCCCACAGTGGAGGTTGCCTACACTGAAGCTTTCTTT.